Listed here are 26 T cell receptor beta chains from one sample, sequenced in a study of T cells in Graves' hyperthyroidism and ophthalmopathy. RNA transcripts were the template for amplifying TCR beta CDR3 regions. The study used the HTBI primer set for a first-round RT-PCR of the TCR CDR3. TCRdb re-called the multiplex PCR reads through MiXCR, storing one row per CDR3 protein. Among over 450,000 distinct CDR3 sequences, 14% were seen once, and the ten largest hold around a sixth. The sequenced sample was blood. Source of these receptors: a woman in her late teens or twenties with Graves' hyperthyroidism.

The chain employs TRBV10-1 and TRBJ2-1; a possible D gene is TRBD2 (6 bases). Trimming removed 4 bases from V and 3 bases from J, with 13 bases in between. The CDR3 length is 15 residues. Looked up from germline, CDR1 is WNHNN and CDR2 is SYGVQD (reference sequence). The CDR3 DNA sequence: TGCGCCAGCAGTGGCTTAGCGGACGTCTACAATGAGCAGTTCTTC. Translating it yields CASSGLADVYNEQFF.

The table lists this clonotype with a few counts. For the CDR3, the DNA is TGTGCCAGCAGTAAGGGTGGCTACACCTTC. The encoded protein is CASSKGGYTF. The gene calls are TRBV12-3 or TRBV12-4 and TRBJ1-2; D remains unclear. V shed 5 bases and J shed 7 bases, with 5 bases lying between them. This CDR3 has 10 amino acids.

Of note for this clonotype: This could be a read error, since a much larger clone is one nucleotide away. The CDR3 DNA sequence: TGTGCCAGCCCCCAGGACAGTTTTAACACTGAAGCTTTCTTT. Its translation is CASPQDSFNTEAFF. The chain combines TRBV18 with TRBJ1-1; a weak D match, TRBD1 (6 bases). Trimming shortened V by 8 bases and J by 2 bases, and 15 bases separated the two germline ends. The CDR3 length is 14 residues. Per the germline V gene, CDR1 is KGHSH and CDR2 is LQKENI.

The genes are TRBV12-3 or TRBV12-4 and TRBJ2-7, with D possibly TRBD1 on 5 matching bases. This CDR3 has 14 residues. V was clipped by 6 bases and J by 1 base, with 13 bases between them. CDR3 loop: CASRSGYGSYEQYF. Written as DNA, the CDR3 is TGTGCCAGCAGATCAGGGTACGGGTCCTACGAGCAGTACTTC.

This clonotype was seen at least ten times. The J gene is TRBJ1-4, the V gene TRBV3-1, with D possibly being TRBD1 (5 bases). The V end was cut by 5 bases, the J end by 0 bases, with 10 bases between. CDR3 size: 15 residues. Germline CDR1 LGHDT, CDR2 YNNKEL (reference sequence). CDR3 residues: CASSSTGTTNEKLFF. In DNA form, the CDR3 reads TGTGCCAGCAGCTCTACAGGAACAACTAATGAAAAACTGTTTTTT.

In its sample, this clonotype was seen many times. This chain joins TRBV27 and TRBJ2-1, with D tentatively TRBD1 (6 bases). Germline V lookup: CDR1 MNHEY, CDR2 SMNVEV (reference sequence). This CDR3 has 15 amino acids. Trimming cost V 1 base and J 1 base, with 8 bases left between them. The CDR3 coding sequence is TGTGCCAGCAGTTTATACCAGGGGTCCTACAATGAGCAGTTCTTC. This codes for CASSLYQGSYNEQFF.

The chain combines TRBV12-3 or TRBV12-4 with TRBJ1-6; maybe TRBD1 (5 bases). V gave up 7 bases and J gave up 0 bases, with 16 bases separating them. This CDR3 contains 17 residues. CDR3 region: CASKKGVLDSYNSPLHF. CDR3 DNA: TGTGCCAGCAAGAAAGGGGTTCTGGACTCCTATAATTCACCCCTCCACTTT.

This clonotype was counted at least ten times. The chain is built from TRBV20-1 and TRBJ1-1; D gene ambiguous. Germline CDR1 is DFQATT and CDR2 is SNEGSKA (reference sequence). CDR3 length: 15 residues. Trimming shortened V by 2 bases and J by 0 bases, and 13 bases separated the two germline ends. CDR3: CSARPSHVMNTEAFF. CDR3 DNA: TGCAGTGCTAGACCTTCTCACGTCATGAACACTGAAGCTTTCTTT.

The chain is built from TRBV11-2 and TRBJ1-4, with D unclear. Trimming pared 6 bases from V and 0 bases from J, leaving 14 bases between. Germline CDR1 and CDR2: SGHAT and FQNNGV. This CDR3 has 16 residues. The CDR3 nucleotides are TGTGCCAGCAGGAGAGAGGGCGCTGCAACTAATGAAAAACTGTTTTTT. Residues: CASRREGAATNEKLFF.

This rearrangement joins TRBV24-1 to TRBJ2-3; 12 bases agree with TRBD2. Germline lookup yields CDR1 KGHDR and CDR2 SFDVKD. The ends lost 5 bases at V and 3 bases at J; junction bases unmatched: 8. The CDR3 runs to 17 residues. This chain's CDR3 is CATSAPRLAGETDTQYF. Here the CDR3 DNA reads TGTGCCACCAGTGCCCCACGACTAGCGGGAGAGACAGATACGCAGTATTTT.

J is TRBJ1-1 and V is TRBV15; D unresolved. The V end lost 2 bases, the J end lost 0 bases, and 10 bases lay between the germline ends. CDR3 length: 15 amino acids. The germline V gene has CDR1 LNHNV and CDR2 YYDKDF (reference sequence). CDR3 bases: TGTGCCACCAGCAGACTCACGGGATTGAACACTGAAGCTTTCTTT. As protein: CATSRLTGLNTEAFF.

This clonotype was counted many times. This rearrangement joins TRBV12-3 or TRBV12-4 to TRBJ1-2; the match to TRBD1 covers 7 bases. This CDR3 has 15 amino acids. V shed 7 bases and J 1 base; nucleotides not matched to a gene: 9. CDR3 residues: CASTPGQGGNYGYTF. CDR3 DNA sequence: TGTGCCAGCACCCCCGGGCAGGGGGGTAACTATGGCTACACCTTC.

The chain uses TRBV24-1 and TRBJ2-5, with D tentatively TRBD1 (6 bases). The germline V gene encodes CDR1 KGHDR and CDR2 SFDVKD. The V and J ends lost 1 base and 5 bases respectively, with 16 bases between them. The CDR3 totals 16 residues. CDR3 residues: CATSDFDRSGFETQYF. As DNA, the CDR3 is TGTGCCACCAGTGATTTCGACAGGTCTGGATTCGAGACCCAGTACTTC.

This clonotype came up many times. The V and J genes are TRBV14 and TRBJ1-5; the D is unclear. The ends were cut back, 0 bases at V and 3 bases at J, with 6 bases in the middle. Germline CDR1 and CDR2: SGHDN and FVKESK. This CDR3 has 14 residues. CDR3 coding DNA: TGTGCCAGCAGCCAAGAGAGGATCAATCAGCCCCAGCATTTT. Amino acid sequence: CASSQERINQPQHF.

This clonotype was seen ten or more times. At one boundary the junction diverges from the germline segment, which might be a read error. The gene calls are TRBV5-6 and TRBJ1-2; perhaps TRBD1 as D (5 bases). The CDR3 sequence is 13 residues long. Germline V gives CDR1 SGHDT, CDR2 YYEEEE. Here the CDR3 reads CASSLGGGYGYTF. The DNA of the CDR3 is TGTGCCAGCAGTTTGGGGGGGGGCTATGGCTACACCTTC.

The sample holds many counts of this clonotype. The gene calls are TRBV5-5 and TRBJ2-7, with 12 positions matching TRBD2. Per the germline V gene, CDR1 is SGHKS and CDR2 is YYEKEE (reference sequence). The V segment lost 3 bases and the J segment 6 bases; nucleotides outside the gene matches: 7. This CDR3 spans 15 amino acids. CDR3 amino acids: CASSSGLAGSSEQYV. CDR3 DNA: TGTGCCAGCAGCTCGGGACTAGCGGGTAGCAGCGAGCAGTACGTC.

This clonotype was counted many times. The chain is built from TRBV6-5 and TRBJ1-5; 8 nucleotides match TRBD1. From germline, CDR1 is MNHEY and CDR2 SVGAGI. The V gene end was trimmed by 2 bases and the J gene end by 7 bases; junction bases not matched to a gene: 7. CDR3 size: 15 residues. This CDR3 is CASSYGQGARQPQHF. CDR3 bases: TGTGCCAGCAGTTACGGGCAGGGGGCTCGACAGCCCCAGCATTTT.

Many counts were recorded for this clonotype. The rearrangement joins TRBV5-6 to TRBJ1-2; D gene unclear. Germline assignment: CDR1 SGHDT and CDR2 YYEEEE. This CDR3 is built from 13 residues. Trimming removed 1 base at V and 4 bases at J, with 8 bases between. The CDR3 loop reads CASSLNTAYGYTF. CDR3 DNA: TGTGCCAGCAGCTTGAACACGGCCTATGGCTACACCTTC.

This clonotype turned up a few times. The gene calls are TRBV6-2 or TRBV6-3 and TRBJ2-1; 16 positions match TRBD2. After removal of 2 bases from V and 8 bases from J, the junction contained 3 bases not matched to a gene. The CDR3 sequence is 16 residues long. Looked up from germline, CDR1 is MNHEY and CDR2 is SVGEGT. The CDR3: CASSYEGTSGRDEQFF. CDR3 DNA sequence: TGTGCCAGCAGTTACGAAGGGACTAGCGGGAGGGATGAGCAGTTCTTC.

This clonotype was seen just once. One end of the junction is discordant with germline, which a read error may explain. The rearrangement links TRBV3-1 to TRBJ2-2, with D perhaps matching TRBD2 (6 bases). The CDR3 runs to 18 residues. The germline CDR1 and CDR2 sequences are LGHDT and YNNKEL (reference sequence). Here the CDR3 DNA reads TGTGCCAGCAGCCAAATAACCCAAAGCGGTACGAACACCGGGGGGCTGTTTTTT. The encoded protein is CASSQITQSGTNTGGLFF.

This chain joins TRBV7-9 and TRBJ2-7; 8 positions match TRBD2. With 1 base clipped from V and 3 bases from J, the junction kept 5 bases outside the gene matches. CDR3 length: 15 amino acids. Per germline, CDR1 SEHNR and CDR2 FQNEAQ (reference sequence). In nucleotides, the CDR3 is TGTGCCAGCAGCTTAGGGGGGACTAGTGACTACGAGCAGTACGTC. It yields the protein CASSLGGTSDYEQYV.

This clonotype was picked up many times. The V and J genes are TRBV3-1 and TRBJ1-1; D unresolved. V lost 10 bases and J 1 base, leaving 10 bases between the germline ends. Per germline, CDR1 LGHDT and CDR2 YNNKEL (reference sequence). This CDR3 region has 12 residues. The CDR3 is CATGFQNTEAFF. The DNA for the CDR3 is TGTGCCACAGGCTTCCAGAACACTGAAGCTTTCTTT.

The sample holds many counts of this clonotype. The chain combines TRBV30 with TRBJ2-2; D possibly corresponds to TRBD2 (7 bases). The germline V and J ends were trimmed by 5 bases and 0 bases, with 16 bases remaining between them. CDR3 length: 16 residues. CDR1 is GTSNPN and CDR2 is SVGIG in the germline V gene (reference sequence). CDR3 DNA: TGTGCCTGGGGCGCGGGGGCAGCCGCGAACACCGGGGAGCTGTTTTTT. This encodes CAWGAGAAANTGELFF. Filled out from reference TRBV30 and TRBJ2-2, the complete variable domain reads SQTIHQWPATLVQPVGSPLSLECTVEGTSNPNLYWYRQAAGRGLQLLFYSVGIGQISSEVPQNLSASRPQDRQFILSSKKLLLSDSGFYLCAWGAGAAANTGELFFGEGSRLTVL.

The CDR3 protein is CASRRRGLAGTHEQFF. The CDR3 region has the DNA TGTGCCAGCAGGCGACGGGGACTAGCGGGAACCCATGAGCAGTTCTTC. The chain combines TRBV7-9 with TRBJ2-1; 13 bases line up with TRBD2. Looked up from germline, CDR1 is SEHNR and CDR2 is FQNEAQ (reference sequence). J lost 8 bases, V lost 6 bases, and 10 bases had no gene match. The CDR3 length is 16 residues.

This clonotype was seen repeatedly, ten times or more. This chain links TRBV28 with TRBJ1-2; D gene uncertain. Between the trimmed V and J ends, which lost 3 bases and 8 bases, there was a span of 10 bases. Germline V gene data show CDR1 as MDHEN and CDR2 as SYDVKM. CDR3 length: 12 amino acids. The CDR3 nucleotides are TGTGCCAGCAGTTTGGAAACAAGGGGCTACACCTTC. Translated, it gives CASSLETRGYTF.

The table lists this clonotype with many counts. CDR3 sequence (DNA): TGTGCCAGCAGCTTTTACAACGGGGCAGATACGCAGTATTTT. Translating gives CASSFYNGADTQYF. The genes are TRBV11-2 and TRBJ2-3, with D possibly matching TRBD2 (5 bases). The V gene lost 3 bases and the J gene lost 4 bases, with 11 bases spanning the gap. The CDR3 contains 14 residues. The germline gives CDR1 SGHAT, CDR2 FQNNGV.